Sequencing of this T cell receptor beta chain was carried out in a study of T cell responses to AZD1222 COVID-19 vaccine. Germline V gives CDR1 SGHTA, CDR2 FQGNSA. The V gene lost 6 bases and the J gene lost 1 base, with 7 bases spanning the gap. CDR3 size: 13 residues. Assay: immunoSEQ multiplex PCR; the TCRdb copy retains only in-frame clones and omits some. The sample carries about 100,000 clones, 70% to 90% recorded once. J is TRBJ1-5 and V is TRBV7-2; TRBD1 is a possible D gene (5 bases). The receptor was derived from an adult in good health. The specimen comprised peripheral blood, sampled on day 0 of MenACWY control vaccination. CDR3 amino acids: CASSRDSNQPQHF. As DNA, the CDR3 is TGTGCCAGCAGTCGGGACAGCAATCAGCCCCAGCATTTT. Variable domain in full (rest from reference TRBV7-2 and TRBJ1-5): GAGVSQSPSNKVTEKGKDVELRCDPISGHTALYWYRQSLGQGLEFLIYFQGNSAPDKSGLPSDRFSAERTGGSVSTLTIQRTQQEDSAVYLCASSRDSNQPQHFGDGTRLSIL.